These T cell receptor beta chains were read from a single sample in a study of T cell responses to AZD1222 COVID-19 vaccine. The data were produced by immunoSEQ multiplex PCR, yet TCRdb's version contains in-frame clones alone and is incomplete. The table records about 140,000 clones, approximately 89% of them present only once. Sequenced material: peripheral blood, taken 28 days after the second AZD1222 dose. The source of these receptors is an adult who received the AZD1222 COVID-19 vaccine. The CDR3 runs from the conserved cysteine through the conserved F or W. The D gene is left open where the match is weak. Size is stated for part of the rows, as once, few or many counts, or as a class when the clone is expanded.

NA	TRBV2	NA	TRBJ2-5	TGTGCCAGCAGGGCCGGACCCCCGGAGACCCAGTACTTC	CASRAGPPETQYF
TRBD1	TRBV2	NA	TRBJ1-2	TGTGCCAGCAGGGCCTCCGGGACAGGGGTTGGCTATGGCTACACCTTC	CASRASGTGVGYGYTF
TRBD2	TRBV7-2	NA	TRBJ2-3	TGTGCCAGCAGCTTTCGCGGGGGGGCCGATACGCAGTATTTT	CASSFRGGADTQYF
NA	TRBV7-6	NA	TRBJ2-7	TGTGCCAGCAGCTCGGAAGTCTACGAGCAGTACTTC	CASSSEVYEQYF
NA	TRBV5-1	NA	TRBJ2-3	TGCGCCAGCAGCTTGTCCAGACAGGACACCACAGATACGCAGTATTTT	CASSLSRQDTTDTQYF
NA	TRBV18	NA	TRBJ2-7	TGTGCCAGCTCACCACCTCCCCGACAGGGCCACGGGGGTCACTACGAGCAGTACTTC	CASSPPPRQGHGGHYEQYF
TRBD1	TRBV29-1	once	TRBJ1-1	TGCAGCGGAGGGGGCGTAGGAACTGAAGCTTTCTTT	CSGGGVGTEAFF
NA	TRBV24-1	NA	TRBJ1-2	TGTGCCACTAATGCCAGGGCCCCCTATGGCTACACCTTC	CATNARAPYGYTF
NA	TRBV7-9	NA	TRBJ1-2	TGTGCCAGCAGCTTAATGCTTATCCTTGCGGCAGGTACTAACTATGGCTACACCTTC	CASSLMLILAAGTNYGYTF
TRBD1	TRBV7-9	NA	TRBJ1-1	TGTGCCAGCAGCTCCCAGACAGGGGCAAGTGAAGCTTTCTTT	CASSSQTGASEAFF
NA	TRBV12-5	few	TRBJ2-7	TGTGCTAGTGGAACCCGGACGGCGAAGCAGTACTTC	CASGTRTAKQYF
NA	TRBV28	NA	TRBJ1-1	TGTGCCAGCAGTTTAGGTCACGAGCGGAACACTGAAGCTTTCTTT	CASSLGHERNTEAFF
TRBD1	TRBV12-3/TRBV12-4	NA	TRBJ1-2	TGTGCCAGCAGTGGACAGGTGTATGGCTACACCTTC	CASSGQVYGYTF
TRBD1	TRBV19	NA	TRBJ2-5	TGTGCCAGTAGTATGCGGTGGACAGGGGGCGATGAGACCCAGTACTTC	CASSMRWTGGDETQYF